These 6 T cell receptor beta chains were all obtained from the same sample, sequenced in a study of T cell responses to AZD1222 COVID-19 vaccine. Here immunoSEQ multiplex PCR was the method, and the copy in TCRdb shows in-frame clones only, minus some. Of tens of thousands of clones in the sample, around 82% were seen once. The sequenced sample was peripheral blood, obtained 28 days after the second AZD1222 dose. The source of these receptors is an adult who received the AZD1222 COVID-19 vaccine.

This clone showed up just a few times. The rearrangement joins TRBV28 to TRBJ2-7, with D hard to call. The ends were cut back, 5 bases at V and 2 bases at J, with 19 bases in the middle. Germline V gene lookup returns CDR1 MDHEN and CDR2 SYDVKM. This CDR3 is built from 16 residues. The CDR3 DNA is TGTGCCAGCAGTCCGATATCGCCCGCTGGTACCTACGAGCAGTACTTC. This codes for CASSPISPAGTYEQYF.

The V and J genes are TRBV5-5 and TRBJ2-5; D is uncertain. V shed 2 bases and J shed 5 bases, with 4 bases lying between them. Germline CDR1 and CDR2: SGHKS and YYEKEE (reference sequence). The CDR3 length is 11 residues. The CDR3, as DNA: TGTGCCAGCAGCTTCTTGGAGACCCAGTACTTC. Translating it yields CASSFLETQYF. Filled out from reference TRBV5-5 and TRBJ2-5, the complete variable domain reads DAGVTQSPTHLIKTRGQQVTLRCSPISGHKSVSWYQQVLGQGPQFIFQYYEKEERGRGNFPDRFSARQFPNYSSELNVNALLLGDSALYLCASSFLETQYFGPGTRLLVL.

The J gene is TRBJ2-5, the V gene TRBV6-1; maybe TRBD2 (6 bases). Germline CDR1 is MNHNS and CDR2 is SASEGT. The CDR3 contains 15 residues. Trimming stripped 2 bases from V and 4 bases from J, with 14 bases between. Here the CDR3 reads CASSERAGISETQYF. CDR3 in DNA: TGTGCCAGCAGTGAAAGGGCGGGGATCTCAGAGACCCAGTACTTC.

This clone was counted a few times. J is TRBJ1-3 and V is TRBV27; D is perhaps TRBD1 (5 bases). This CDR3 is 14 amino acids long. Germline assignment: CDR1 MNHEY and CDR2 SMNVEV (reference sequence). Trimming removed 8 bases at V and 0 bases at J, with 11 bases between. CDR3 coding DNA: TGTGCCAGCGCCCGGGGCCCCTCTGGAAACACCATATATTTT. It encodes CASARGPSGNTIYF.

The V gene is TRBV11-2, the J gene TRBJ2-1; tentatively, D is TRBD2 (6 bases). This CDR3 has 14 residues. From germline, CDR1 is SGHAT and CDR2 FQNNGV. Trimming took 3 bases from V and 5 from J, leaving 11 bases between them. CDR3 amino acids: CASSFSRTNNEQFF. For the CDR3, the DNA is TGTGCCAGCAGCTTTTCCCGGACTAACAATGAGCAGTTCTTC.

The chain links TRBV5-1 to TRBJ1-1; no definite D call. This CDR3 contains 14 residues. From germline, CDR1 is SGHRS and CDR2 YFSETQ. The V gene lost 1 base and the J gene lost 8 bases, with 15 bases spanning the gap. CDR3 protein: CASSLMLSSWEAFF. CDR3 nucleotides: TGCGCCAGCAGCTTGATGCTCTCCAGTTGGGAAGCTTTCTTT.